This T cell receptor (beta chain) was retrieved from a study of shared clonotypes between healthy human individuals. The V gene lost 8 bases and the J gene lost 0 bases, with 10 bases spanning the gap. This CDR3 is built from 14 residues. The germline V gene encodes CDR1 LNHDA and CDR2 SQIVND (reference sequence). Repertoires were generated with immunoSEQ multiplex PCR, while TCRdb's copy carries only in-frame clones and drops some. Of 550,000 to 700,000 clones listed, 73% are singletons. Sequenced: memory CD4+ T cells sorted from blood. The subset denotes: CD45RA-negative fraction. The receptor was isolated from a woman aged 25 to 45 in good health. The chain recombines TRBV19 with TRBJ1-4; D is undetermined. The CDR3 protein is CASGLGATNEKLFF. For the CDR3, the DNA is TGTGCCAGTGGTTTAGGTGCAACTAATGAAAAACTGTTTTTT.